This TCR beta chain was found in a study of T cells after yellow fever vaccination. Germline loops: CDR1 SGHVS, CDR2 FQNEAQ. V lost 5 bases, J lost 3 bases, and 21 bases lay in between. This CDR3 comprises 17 residues. TCRdb itself ran the 5' RACE reads through MiXCR, one entry per CDR3 protein. The sample has more than 300,000 distinct CDR3 sequences, approximately 4.3% seen once. This clonotype was detected only a few times. Its target is unknown. Study results and caveats: Within FACS-sorted repertoires, abundant clonotypes contaminating from the bulk population could be present.

The chain couples TRBV7-8 to TRBJ2-3, with unresolved D. The clonotype was recovered from a young man who received the YFV17D yellow fever vaccine. The specimen comprised PBMCs, sampled 15 days after the yellow fever booster vaccination. Here the CDR3 DNA reads TGTGCCAGCAGCCATCAGAGAGGAGCCCTCGCAACAGATACGCAGTATTTT. Encoded protein: CASSHQRGALATDTQYF.